The 5 T cell receptor beta chains below were found in one sample sequenced in a study of graft-versus-host responses after intestinal transplantation. Their antigens are not known. Profiled with immunoSEQ multiplex PCR; TCRdb holds only in-frame clones, not every one. The table records roughly 120,000 clones, 85% to 95% of them present only once. This sample comprised unstimulated CD8+ T cells sorted from spleen or lymph node cells, obtained before intestinal transplant. The receptor set was obtained from a human donor who received an intestinal transplant.

The CDR3 spells CASSTGPSYEQYF. The CDR3 region has the DNA TGTGCCAGCAGTACGGGTCCGTCCTACGAGCAGTACTTC. The rearrangement uses TRBV6-5 and TRBJ2-7; D remains unclear. Per the germline V gene, CDR1 is MNHEY and CDR2 is SVGAGI. The V end was cut by 5 bases, the J end by 1 base, with 9 bases between. The CDR3 is 13 residues long.

The chain links TRBV7-9 to TRBJ2-1, with 15 nucleotides matching TRBD2. Germline V CDR1 and CDR2: SEHNR, FQNEAQ (reference sequence). V shed 1 base, J shed 6 bases, and the junction held 7 bases outside the gene matches. The CDR3 length is 18 residues. DNA of the CDR3: TGTGCCAGCAGCTTAGGGACTAGCGGGAGGGCCTTAAGCAATGAGCAGTTCTTC. Translation gives CASSLGTSGRALSNEQFF.

A single count supports this clone. The V call is TRBV28, the J call TRBJ2-7; 7 nucleotides line up with TRBD2. Germline CDR1 MDHEN, CDR2 SYDVKM. This CDR3 is 13 amino acids long. The V gene end was trimmed by 3 bases and the J gene end by 5 bases; junction bases not matched to a gene: 4. The CDR3 nucleotides read TGTGCCAGCAGTTTGGGCGGGAGCGACGAGCAGTACTTC. It yields the protein CASSLGGSDEQYF.

The J gene is TRBJ2-4, the V gene TRBV6-1; D not certain. The CDR3 sequence is 17 residues long. CDR1 MNHNS and CDR2 SASEGT come from the germline V gene. The germline V and J ends were trimmed by 6 bases and 6 bases, with 24 bases remaining between them. The CDR3 DNA is TGTGCCAGCAGCGAAAGGCCGCCTTTTAGCACCAGAAACATTCAGTACTTC. Protein sequence: CASSERPPFSTRNIQYF.

The genes are TRBV7-3 and TRBJ2-7, with 8 bases lining up with TRBD2. Trimming cost V 5 bases and J 3 bases; bases outside gene matches: 9. There are 15 residues in the CDR3. CDR1 and CDR2 (germline): SGHTA, FQGTGA. CDR3 in amino acids: CASSIGLAQDYEQYF. DNA for the CDR3: TGTGCCAGCAGCATTGGACTAGCTCAAGACTACGAGCAGTACTTC.